This T cell receptor beta chain was documented in a study of cytomegalovirus exposure and HLA in healthy donors. Findings and limits, study-wide: Productive status was seen about 90% or about 30% of the time for most TCR beta V segments in an earlier analysis. Researchers reported from a later analysis that most CMV-associated TCR beta chains appeared HLA-restricted.

Of note for this clone: The antigen remains undetermined.

The PCR contained 60 Vbeta and 13 Jbeta primers. Clones were sequenced by immunoSEQ multiplex PCR, and TCRdb holds only the in-frame ones, with some missing. The sample lists some 100,000 clones; roughly 80% were seen once. V was trimmed by 4 bases and J by 1 base, leaving 8 bases between them. The CDR3 extends over 14 amino acids. Germline CDR1 and CDR2: LNHNV and YYDKDF (reference sequence). The receptor comes from a female donor in good health and CMV-seronegative. The rearrangement uses TRBV15 and TRBJ1-5, with D uncertain. The sequenced sample consisted of PBMCs. CDR3 nucleotides: TGTGCCACCAGCAAAGACGGGAGCAATCAGCCCCAGCATTTT. It codes for CATSKDGSNQPQHF.